These 20 T cell receptor beta chains were sequenced from one sample in a study of cytomegalovirus exposure and HLA in healthy donors. Assay used: immunoSEQ multiplex PCR; TCRdb lists only in-frame clones, some missing. The sample includes about 150,000 clones, 70% to 90% seen only once; the top ten take just under 3%. The sequencing input was PBMCs. These receptors were taken from a man aged 18 to 30 in good health and CMV-seronegative.

The V gene is TRBV6-1, the J gene TRBJ2-2, with 7 bases fitting TRBD1. CDR1 is MNHNS and CDR2 is SASEGT in the germline V gene. The CDR3 totals 16 residues. V trimming: 2 bases; J trimming: 3 bases; junction bases outside the gene matches: 6. CDR3 loop: CASSETRGRDTGELFF. The CDR3, as DNA: TGTGCCAGCAGTGAAACGAGGGGGCGGGACACCGGGGAGCTGTTTTTT.

The chain combines TRBV4-1 with TRBJ1-1, with D possibly matching TRBD1 (6 bases). Trimming left V 3 bases short and J 4 bases short, with 12 bases between. The length of the CDR3 is 14 residues. The germline CDR1 and CDR2 sequences are MGHRA and YSYEKL. CDR3 nucleotides: TGCGCCAGCAGCCATCAGAGGGGGGGCACTGAAGCTTTCTTT. Its protein product is CASSHQRGGTEAFF.

The V and J genes are TRBV11-2 and TRBJ2-3; tentative D call: TRBD2 (5 bases). Germline lookup yields CDR1 SGHAT and CDR2 FQNNGV. The CDR3 covers 15 residues. Trimming took 0 bases from V and 4 from J, leaving 11 bases between them. The CDR3 nucleotides are TGTGCCAGCAGCTTAGATTGGGGAGAGGCAGATACGCAGTATTTT. Residues: CASSLDWGEADTQYF.

The V gene is TRBV6-1, the J gene TRBJ1-1; TRBD1 matches 7 bases. V trimming: 6 bases; J trimming: 1 base; junction bases outside the gene matches: 2. Germline loops: CDR1 MNHNS, CDR2 SASEGT. The CDR3 loop spans 13 amino acids. This chain's CDR3 is CASRRTGNTEAFF. DNA for the CDR3: TGTGCCAGCAGGCGGACAGGGAACACTGAAGCTTTCTTT.

The rearrangement uses TRBV28 and TRBJ2-2; D not certain. V lost 6 bases and J 0 bases, leaving 11 bases between the germline ends. CDR3 length equals 15 residues. Per the germline V gene, CDR1 is MDHEN and CDR2 is SYDVKM. The CDR3 DNA sequence: TGTGCCAGCAGAGCGCACGTCGCGAACACCGGGGAGCTGTTTTTT. Translation gives CASRAHVANTGELFF.

The V call is TRBV5-4, the J call TRBJ2-1, with 7 bases aligning to TRBD2. CDR3 size: 15 residues. Looked up from germline, CDR1 is SGHNT and CDR2 is YYREEE (reference sequence). J gave up 2 bases and V 0 bases, and 2 bases lay outside the gene matches. The CDR3 DNA reads as TGTGCCAGCAGCTTGGGACTAGCCGCCTACAATGAGCAGTTCTTC. It specifies CASSLGLAAYNEQFF.

The chain has TRBV5-6 and TRBJ2-3; D perhaps matches TRBD2 (6 bases). The V end lost 4 bases, the J end lost 5 bases, and 20 bases lay between the germline ends. Germline loops: CDR1 SGHDT, CDR2 YYEEEE. The CDR3 is 16 amino acids. CDR3 DNA: TGTGCCAGCAGCCTTAGCCAGGGACTCAGTCTAGATACGCAGTATTTT. Residues: CASSLSQGLSLDTQYF.

The rearrangement uses TRBV7-9 and TRBJ2-7; D remains ambiguous. In germline, CDR1 is SEHNR, CDR2 FQNEAQ (reference sequence). There are 14 residues in the CDR3. V lost 4 bases and J lost 3, with 13 bases in between. CDR3 nucleotide sequence: TGTGCCAGCAGCTCGTCGACATATAACTACGAGCAGTACTTC. Translation: CASSSSTYNYEQYF. Supplemented by reference TRBV7-9 and TRBJ2-7, the full variable domain reads DTGVSQNPRHKITKRGQNVTFRCDPISEHNRLYWYRQTLGQGPEFLTYFQNEAQLEKSRLLSDRFSAERPKGSFSTLEIQRTEQGDSAMYLCASSSSTYNYEQYFGPGTRLTVT.

CDR3 region: CASSQDRLNEKLFF. CDR3 bases: TGTGCCAGCTCACAGGACAGGTTAAATGAAAAACTGTTTTTT. The chain links TRBV18 to TRBJ1-4, with 7 bases fitting TRBD1. Germline lookup yields CDR1 KGHSH and CDR2 LQKENI. The CDR3 contains 14 residues. V gave up 4 bases and J gave up 5 bases; unmatched junction bases: 4.

The V gene is TRBV2, the J gene TRBJ1-2; 8 bases fit TRBD1. In germline, CDR1 is SNHLY, CDR2 FYNNEI. The CDR3 is 13 amino acids. The CDR3 loop is CGIQGDNNYGYTF. Here the CDR3 DNA reads TGTGGGATACAGGGGGATAATAACTATGGCTACACCTTC.

This chain joins TRBV27 and TRBJ2-7; D not certain. The CDR3 is 12 amino acids. V lost 6 bases to trimming and J lost 2 bases, with 8 bases between them. Germline V gene data show CDR1 as MNHEY and CDR2 as SMNVEV (reference sequence). The CDR3 here is CASSTSPYEQYF. CDR3 DNA: TGTGCCAGCAGCACGAGCCCCTACGAGCAGTACTTC.

The genes are TRBV4-3 and TRBJ2-3; 9 bases fit TRBD1. Germline values: CDR1 LGHNA, CDR2 YSLEER. CDR3 length: 15 residues. Losses at the gene ends were 4 bases for V and 2 bases for J; bases not matched to a gene: 4. The CDR3 DNA reads TGCGCCAGCAGCCCGGGACAGGGACCCACAGATACGCAGTATTTT. It specifies CASSPGQGPTDTQYF.

The chain has TRBV7-9 and TRBJ2-1, with 9 bases fitting TRBD2. Trimming removed 5 bases from V and 6 bases from J; junction bases left unmatched: 11. Germline V gene sequence: CDR1 SEHNR, CDR2 FQNEAQ (reference sequence). The CDR3 consists of 16 residues. The DNA of the CDR3 is TGTGCCAGCAGCCCGGGGGTAGCGGGAGAGGGCAATGAGCAGTTCTTC. Its translation is CASSPGVAGEGNEQFF. The variable domain in full, with the rest retrieved from reference TRBV7-9 and TRBJ2-1, is DTGVSQNPRHKITKRGQNVTFRCDPISEHNRLYWYRQTLGQGPEFLTYFQNEAQLEKSRLLSDRFSAERPKGSFSTLEIQRTEQGDSAMYLCASSPGVAGEGNEQFFGPGTRLTVL.

This clone has just one count. Written as DNA, the CDR3 is TGCGCCAGCAGCCCAGGGACAGAACATATGAACACTGAAGCTTTCTTT. Its protein is CASSPGTEHMNTEAFF. The rearrangement joins TRBV5-1 to TRBJ1-1, with 7 bases identical to TRBD1. Trimming at V came to 4 bases and at J to 0 bases, leaving 9 bases not matched to a gene. The CDR3 is 16 amino acids. CDR1 and CDR2 from the germline V gene are SGHRS and YFSETQ.

The chain couples TRBV6-1 to TRBJ2-1; possibly TRBD2 for D (5 bases). Germline CDR1 is MNHNS and CDR2 is SASEGT. This CDR3 contains 15 residues. V was clipped by 4 bases and J by 12 bases, with 22 bases between them. The CDR3 here is CASSATLVTNDGQFF. CDR3 DNA sequence: TGTGCCAGCAGTGCGACACTAGTTACGAATGACGGGCAGTTCTTC.

This clone was seen a single time. The chain couples TRBV10-3 to TRBJ2-7; TRBD1 aligns across 7 bases. The CDR3 is made up of 13 amino acids. Germline-derived CDR1 and CDR2 are ENHRY and SYGVKD. Germline trimming cut 8 bases from V and 1 base from J; bases unmatched to any gene: 5. The CDR3 is CAIGQALSYEQYV. Here the CDR3 DNA reads TGTGCCATCGGACAGGCCCTTTCCTACGAGCAGTACGTC.

The sample holds a few counts of this clone. V is TRBV5-1 and J is TRBJ1-6; weak D call: TRBD1 (6 bases). Germline-derived CDR1 and CDR2 are SGHRS and YFSETQ. The length of the CDR3 is 15 residues. Trimming took off 2 bases at V and 13 bases at J, with 19 bases between the two ends. The CDR3 here is CASSFGGGATGPLHF. CDR3 coding DNA: TGCGCCAGCAGCTTCGGCGGGGGGGCCACGGGGCCCCTCCACTTT.

This rearrangement joins TRBV5-1 to TRBJ1-2; the match to TRBD1 covers 7 bases. The CDR3 is made up of 14 amino acids. CDR1 is SGHRS, CDR2 YFSETQ, per germline. J lost 4 bases, V lost 2 bases, and 5 bases had no gene match. CDR3 loop: CASSFEGAGYGYTF. CDR3 bases: TGCGCCAGCAGCTTTGAGGGGGCGGGCTATGGCTACACCTTC.

The CDR3 sequence: CASSIDRVYGYTF. The CDR3 DNA is TGCGCCAGCAGCATCGACAGGGTTTATGGCTACACCTTC. The chain has TRBV5-1 and TRBJ1-2, with 7 bases aligning to TRBD1. Trimming took 4 bases from V and 5 from J; bases not matched to a gene: 5. From germline, CDR1 is SGHRS and CDR2 YFSETQ. This CDR3 has 13 amino acids.

The rearrangement joins TRBV11-2 to TRBJ2-7, with D possibly being TRBD1 (5 bases). The germline V and J ends were trimmed by 5 bases and 1 base, with 27 bases remaining between them. Per the germline V gene, CDR1 is SGHAT and CDR2 is FQNNGV. The CDR3 is made up of 19 amino acids. The CDR3 sequence: CASSPGVTGERFGSYEQYF. CDR3 nucleotides: TGTGCCAGCAGCCCCGGCGTTACAGGAGAAAGGTTCGGGTCCTACGAGCAGTACTTC. Together with reference TRBV11-2 and TRBJ2-7, the CDR3 gives the full variable domain: EAGVAQSPRYKIIEKRQSVAFWCNPISGHATLYWYQQILGQGPKLLIQFQNNGVVDDSQLPKDRFSAERLKGVDSTLKIQPAKLEDSAVYLCASSPGVTGERFGSYEQYFGPGTRLTVT.